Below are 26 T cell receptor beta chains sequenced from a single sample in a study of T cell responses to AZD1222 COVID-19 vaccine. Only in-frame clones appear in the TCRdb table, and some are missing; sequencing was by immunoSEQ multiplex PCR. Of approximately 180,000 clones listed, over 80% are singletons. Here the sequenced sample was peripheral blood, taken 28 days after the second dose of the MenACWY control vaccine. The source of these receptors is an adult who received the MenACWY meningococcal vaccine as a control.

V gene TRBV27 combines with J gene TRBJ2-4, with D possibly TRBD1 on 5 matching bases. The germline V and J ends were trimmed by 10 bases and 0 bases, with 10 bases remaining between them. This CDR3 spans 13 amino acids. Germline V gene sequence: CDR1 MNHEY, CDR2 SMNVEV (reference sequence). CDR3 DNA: TGTGCCACCCAGGGCCTAGCCAAAAACATTCAGTACTTC. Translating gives CATQGLAKNIQYF.

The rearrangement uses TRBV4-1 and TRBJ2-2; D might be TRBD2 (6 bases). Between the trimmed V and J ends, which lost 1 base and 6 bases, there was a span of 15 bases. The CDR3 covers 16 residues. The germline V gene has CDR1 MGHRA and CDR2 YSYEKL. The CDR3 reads CASSQAETRLAGELFF. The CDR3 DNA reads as TGCGCCAGCAGCCAAGCGGAGACTAGGTTAGCCGGGGAGCTGTTTTTT.

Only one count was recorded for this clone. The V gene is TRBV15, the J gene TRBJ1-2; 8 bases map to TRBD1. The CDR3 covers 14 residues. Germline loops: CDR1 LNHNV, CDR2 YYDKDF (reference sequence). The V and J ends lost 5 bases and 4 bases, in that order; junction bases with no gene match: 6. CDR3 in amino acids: CATSSDRVGYGYTF. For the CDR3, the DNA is TGTGCCACCAGCTCGGACAGGGTTGGCTATGGCTACACCTTC.

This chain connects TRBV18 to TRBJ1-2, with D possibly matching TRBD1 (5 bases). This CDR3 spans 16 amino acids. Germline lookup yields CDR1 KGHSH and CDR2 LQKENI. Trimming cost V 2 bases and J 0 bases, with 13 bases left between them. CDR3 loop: CASSPEGANANYGYTF. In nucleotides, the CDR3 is TGTGCCAGCTCACCAGAAGGGGCCAATGCTAACTATGGCTACACCTTC.

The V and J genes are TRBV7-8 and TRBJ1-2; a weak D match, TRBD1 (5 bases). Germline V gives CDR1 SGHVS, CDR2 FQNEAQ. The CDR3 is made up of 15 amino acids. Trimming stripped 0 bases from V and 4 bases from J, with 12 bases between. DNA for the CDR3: TGTGCCAGCAGCTTAGCGTCAGGGAGAGGCTATGGCTACACCTTC. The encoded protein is CASSLASGRGYGYTF.

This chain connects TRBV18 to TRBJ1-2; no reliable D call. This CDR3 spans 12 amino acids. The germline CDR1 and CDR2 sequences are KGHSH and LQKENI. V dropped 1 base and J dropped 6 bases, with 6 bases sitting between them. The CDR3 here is CASSPREDGYTF. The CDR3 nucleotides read TGTGCCAGCTCACCACGTGAAGATGGCTACACCTTC.

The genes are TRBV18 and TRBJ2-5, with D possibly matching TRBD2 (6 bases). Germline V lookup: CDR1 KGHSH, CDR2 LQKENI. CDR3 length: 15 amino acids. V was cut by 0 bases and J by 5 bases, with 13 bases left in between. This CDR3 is CASSPPGTAGETQYF. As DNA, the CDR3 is TGTGCCAGCTCACCACCCGGGACGGCGGGGGAGACCCAGTACTTC. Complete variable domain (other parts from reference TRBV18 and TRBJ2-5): NAGVMQNPRHLVRRRGQEARLRCSPMKGHSHVYWYRQLPEEGLKFMVYLQKENIIDESGMPKERFSAEFPKEGPSILRIQQVVRGDSAAYFCASSPPGTAGETQYFGPGTRLLVL.

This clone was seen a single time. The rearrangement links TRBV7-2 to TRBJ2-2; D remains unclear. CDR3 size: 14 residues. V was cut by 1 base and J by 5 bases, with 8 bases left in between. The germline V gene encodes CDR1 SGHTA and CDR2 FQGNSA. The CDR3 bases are TGTGCCAGCAGCTTAGTATCTTCGACCGGGGAGCTGTTTTTT. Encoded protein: CASSLVSSTGELFF.

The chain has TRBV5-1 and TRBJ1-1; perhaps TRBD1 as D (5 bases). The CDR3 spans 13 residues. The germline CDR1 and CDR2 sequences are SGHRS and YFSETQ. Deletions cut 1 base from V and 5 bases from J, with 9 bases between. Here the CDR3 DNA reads TGCGCCAGCAGCTTGCAGGGTGGTACTGAAGCTTTCTTT. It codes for CASSLQGGTEAFF.

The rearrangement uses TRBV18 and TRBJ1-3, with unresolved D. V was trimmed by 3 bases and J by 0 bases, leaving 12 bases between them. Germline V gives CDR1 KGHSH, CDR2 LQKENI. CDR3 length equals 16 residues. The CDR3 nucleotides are TGTGCCAGCTCACCTGTCAGCACCCGCTCTGGAAACACCATATATTTT. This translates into CASSPVSTRSGNTIYF.

The CDR3 here is CASRRTSAGNQPQHF. CDR3 bases: TGTGCCAGCAGGCGGACTAGCGCGGGCAATCAGCCCCAGCATTTT. The chain combines TRBV28 with TRBJ1-5; D not certain. Germline V gene data show CDR1 as MDHEN and CDR2 as SYDVKM. The CDR3 runs to 15 residues. V was trimmed by 6 bases and J by 2 bases, leaving 14 bases between them.

The CDR3 bases are TGTGCCACCAGCAGAGATCCCGGGACCGATCAAGAGACCCAGTACTTC. It codes for CATSRDPGTDQETQYF. This sequence joins TRBV15 and TRBJ2-5; D is tentatively TRBD1 or TRBD2 (5 bases each). Germline V gene sequence: CDR1 LNHNV, CDR2 YYDKDF (reference sequence). Trimming shortened V by 0 bases and J by 2 bases, and 13 bases separated the two germline ends. The CDR3 covers 16 residues.

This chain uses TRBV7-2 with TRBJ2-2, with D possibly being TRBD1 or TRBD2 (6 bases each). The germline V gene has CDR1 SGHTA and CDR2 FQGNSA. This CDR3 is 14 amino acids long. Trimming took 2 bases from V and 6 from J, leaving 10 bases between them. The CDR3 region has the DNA TGTGCCAGCAGCTTATGGGGGGCTGCCGGGGAGCTGTTTTTT. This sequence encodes CASSLWGAAGELFF.

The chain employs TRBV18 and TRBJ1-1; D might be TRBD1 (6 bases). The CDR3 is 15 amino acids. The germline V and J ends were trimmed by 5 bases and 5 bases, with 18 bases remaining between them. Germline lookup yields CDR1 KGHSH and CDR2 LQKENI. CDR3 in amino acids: CASSENRVGGTEAFF. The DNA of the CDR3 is TGTGCCAGCTCAGAAAACAGGGTTGGGGGGACTGAAGCTTTCTTT.

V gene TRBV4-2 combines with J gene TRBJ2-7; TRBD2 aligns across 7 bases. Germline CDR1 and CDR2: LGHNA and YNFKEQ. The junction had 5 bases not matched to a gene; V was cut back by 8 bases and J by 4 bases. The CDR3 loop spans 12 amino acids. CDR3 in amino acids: CASSLGGYEQYF. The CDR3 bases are TGTGCCAGCTCACTGGGGGGGTACGAGCAGTACTTC.

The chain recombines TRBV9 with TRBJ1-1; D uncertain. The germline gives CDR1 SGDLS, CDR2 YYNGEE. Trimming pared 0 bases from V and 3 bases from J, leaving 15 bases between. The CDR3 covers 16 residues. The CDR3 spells CASSVGFRLRDTEAFF. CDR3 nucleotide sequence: TGTGCCAGCAGCGTAGGGTTCCGGCTTCGGGACACTGAAGCTTTCTTT.

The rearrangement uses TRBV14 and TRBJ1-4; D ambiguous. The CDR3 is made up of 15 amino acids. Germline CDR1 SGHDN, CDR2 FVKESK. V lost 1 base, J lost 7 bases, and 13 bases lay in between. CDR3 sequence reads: CASSQAWARSEKLFF. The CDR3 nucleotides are TGTGCCAGCAGCCAAGCATGGGCTAGGAGTGAAAAACTGTTTTTT.

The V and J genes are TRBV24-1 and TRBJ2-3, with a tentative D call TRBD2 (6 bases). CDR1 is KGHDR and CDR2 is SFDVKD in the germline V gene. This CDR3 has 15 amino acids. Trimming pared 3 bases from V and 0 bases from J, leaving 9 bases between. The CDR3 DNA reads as TGTGCCACCAGTGATAGGGACTTTAGCACAGATACGCAGTATTTT. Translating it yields CATSDRDFSTDTQYF.

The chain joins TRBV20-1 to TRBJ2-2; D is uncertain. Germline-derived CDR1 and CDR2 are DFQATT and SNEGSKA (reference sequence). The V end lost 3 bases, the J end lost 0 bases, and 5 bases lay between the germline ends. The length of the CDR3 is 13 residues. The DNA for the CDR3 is TGCAGTGCTAGTAGCTCGAACACCGGGGAGCTGTTTTTT. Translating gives CSASSSNTGELFF.

For the CDR3, the DNA is TGCGCCAGCAGCCCCGTAGAAGGCACTGAAGCTTTCTTT. This encodes CASSPVEGTEAFF. The chain uses TRBV5-1 and TRBJ1-1; no firm D call. This CDR3 is built from 13 residues. Germline values: CDR1 SGHRS, CDR2 YFSETQ. V was shortened by 4 bases and J by 4 bases, with 11 bases between the two germline ends.

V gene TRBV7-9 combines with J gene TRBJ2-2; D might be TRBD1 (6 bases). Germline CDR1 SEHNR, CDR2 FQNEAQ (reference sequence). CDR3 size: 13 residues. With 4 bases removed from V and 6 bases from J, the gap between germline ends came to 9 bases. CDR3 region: CASSWQGSGELFF. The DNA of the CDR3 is TGTGCCAGCAGCTGGCAGGGGTCCGGGGAGCTGTTTTTT.

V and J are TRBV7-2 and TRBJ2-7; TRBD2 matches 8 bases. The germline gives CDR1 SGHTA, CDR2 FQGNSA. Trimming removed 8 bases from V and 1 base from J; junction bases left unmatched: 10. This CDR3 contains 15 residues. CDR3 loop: CASGLGGGGSYEQYF. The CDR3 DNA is TGTGCCAGCGGACTCGGCGGCGGGGGGTCCTACGAGCAGTACTTC. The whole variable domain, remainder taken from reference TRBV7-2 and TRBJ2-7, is GAGVSQSPSNKVTEKGKDVELRCDPISGHTALYWYRQSLGQGLEFLIYFQGNSAPDKSGLPSDRFSAERTGGSVSTLTIQRTQQEDSAVYLCASGLGGGGSYEQYFGPGTRLTVT.

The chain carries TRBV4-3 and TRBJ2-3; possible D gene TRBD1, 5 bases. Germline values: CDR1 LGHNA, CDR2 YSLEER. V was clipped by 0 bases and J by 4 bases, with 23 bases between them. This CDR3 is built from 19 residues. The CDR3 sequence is CASSQESAVGQGFADTQYF. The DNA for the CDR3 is TGCGCCAGCAGCCAAGAATCCGCTGTGGGGCAGGGTTTTGCAGATACGCAGTATTTT.

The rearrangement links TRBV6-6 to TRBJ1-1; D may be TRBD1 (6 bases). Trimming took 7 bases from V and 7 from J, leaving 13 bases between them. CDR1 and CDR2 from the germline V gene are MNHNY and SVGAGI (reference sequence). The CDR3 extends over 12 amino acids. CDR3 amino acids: CASITNRVEAFF. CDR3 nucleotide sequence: TGTGCCAGCATCACTAACAGGGTTGAAGCTTTCTTT.

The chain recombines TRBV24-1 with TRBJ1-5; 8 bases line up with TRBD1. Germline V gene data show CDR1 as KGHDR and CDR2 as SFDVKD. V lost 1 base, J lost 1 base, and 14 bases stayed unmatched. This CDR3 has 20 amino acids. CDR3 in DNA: TGTGCCACCAGTGATTTCCCGCCGACAGGGGTCTCGCCGAGCAATCAGCCCCAGCATTTT. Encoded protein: CATSDFPPTGVSPSNQPQHF.

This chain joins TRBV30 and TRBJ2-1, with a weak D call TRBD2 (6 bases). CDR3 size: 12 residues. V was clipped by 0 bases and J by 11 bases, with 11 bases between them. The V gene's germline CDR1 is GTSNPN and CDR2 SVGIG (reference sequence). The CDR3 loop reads CAWSVLGGKQFF. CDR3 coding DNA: TGTGCCTGGAGTGTACTTGGGGGGAAGCAGTTCTTC. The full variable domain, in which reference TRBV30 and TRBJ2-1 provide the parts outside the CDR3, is SQTIHQWPATLVQPVGSPLSLECTVEGTSNPNLYWYRQAAGRGLQLLFYSVGIGQISSEVPQNLSASRPQDRQFILSSKKLLLSDSGFYLCAWSVLGGKQFFGPGTRLTVL.